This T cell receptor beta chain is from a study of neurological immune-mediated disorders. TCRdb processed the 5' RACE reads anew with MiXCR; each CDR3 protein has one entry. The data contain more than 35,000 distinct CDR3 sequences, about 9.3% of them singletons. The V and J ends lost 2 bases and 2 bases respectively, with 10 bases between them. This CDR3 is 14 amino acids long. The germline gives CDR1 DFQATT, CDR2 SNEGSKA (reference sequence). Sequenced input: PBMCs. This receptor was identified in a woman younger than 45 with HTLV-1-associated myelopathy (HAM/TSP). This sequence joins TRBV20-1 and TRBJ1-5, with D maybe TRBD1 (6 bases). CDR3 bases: TGCAGTGCTAGATACAGGGTAGGCAATCAGCCCCAGCATTTT. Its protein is CSARYRVGNQPQHF.